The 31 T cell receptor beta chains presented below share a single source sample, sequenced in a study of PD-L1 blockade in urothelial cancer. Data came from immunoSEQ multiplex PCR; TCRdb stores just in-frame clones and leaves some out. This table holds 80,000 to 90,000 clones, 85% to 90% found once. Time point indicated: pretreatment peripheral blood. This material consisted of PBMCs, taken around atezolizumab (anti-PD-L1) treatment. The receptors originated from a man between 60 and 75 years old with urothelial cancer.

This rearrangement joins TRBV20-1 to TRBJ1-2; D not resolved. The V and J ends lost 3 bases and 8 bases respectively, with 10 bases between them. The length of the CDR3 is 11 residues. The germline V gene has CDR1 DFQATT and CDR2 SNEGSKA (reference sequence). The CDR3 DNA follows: TGCAGTGCTAGTAGCGTAGCGGGCTACACCTTC. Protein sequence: CSASSVAGYTF.

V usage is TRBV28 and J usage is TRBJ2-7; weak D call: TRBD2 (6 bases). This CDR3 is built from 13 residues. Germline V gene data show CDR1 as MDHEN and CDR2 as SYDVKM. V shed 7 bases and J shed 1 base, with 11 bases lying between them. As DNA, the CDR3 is TGTGCCAGCATAACCGGGACTTCCTACGAGCAGTACTTC. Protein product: CASITGTSYEQYF.

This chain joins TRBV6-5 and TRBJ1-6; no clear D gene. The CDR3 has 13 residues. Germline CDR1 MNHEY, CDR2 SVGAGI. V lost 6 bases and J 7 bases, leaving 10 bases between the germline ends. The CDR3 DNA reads TGTGCCAGCAGAGGACGGGAGAATTCACCCCTCCACTTT. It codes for CASRGRENSPLHF.

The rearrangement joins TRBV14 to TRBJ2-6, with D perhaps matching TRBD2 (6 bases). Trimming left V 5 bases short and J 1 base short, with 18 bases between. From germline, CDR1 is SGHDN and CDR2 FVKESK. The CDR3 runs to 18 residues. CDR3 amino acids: CASSFQGWGTSGANVLTF. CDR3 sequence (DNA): TGTGCCAGCAGCTTCCAGGGTTGGGGGACTTCTGGGGCCAACGTCCTGACTTTC.

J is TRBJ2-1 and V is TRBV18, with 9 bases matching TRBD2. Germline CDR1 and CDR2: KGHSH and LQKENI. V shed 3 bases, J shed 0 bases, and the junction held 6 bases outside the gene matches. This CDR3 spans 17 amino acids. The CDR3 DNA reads TGTGCCAGCTCACCGCGGGGGGGCAGTAGCTCCTACAATGAGCAGTTCTTC. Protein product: CASSPRGGSSSYNEQFF.

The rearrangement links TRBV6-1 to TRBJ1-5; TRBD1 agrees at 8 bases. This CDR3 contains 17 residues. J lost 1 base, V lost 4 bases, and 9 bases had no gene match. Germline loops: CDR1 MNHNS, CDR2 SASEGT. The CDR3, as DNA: TGTGCCAGCAGTGCGCAGACTACAGGGGGGAGCAATCAGCCCCAGCATTTT. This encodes CASSAQTTGGSNQPQHF.

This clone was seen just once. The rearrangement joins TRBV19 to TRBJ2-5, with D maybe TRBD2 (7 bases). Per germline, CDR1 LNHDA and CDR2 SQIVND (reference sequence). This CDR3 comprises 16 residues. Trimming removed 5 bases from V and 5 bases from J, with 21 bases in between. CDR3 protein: CASSAFRGAREETQYF. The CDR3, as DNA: TGTGCCAGTAGTGCCTTCCGGGGGGCACGAGAGGAGACCCAGTACTTC. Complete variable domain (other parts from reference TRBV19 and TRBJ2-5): DGGITQSPKYLFRKEGQNVTLSCEQNLNHDAMYWYRQDPGQGLRLIYYSQIVNDFQKGDIAEGYSVSREKKESFPLTVTSAQKNPTAFYLCASSAFRGAREETQYFGPGTRLLVL.

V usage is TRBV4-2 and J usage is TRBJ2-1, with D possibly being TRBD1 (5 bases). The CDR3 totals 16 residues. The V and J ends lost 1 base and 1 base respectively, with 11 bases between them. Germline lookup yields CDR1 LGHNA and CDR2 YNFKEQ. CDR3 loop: CASSQGPSGSYNEQFF. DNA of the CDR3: TGTGCCAGCAGCCAAGGACCCTCAGGGTCCTACAATGAGCAGTTCTTC.

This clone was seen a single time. The CDR3 coding sequence is TGTGCCAGTAGTGGACTAGCGGGGGTAGATACGCAGTATTTT. It is translated as CASSGLAGVDTQYF. The chain couples TRBV19 to TRBJ2-3, with 13 bases lining up with TRBD2. J gave up 5 bases and V 5 bases, and 1 base lay outside the gene matches. Germline CDR1 LNHDA, CDR2 SQIVND (reference sequence). This CDR3 is built from 14 residues.

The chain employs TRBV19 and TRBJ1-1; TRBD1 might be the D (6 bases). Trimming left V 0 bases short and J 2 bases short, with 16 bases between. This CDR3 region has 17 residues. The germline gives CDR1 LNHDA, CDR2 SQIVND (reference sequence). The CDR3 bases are TGTGCCAGTAGTATAGATCTGAGGCAGGGGATCAACACTGAAGCTTTCTTT. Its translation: CASSIDLRQGINTEAFF.

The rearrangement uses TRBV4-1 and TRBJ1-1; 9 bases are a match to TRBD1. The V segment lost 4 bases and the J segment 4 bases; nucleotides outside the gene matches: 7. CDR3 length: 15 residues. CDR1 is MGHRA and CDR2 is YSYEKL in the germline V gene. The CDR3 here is CASSPGTGFPTEAFF. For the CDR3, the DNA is TGCGCCAGCAGCCCCGGGACAGGGTTCCCCACTGAAGCTTTCTTT.

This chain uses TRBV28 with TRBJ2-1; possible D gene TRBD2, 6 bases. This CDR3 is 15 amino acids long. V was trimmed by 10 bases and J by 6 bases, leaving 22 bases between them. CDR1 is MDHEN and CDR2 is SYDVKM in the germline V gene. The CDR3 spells CATRAPGVFANEQFF. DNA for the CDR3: TGTGCCACCCGAGCCCCGGGGGTTTTCGCCAATGAGCAGTTCTTC.

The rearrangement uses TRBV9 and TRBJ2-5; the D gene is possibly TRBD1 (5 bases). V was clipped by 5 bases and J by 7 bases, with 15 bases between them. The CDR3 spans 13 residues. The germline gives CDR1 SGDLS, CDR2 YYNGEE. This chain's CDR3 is CASSMDPQGTQYF. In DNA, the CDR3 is TGTGCCAGCAGTATGGACCCTCAGGGGACCCAGTACTTC.

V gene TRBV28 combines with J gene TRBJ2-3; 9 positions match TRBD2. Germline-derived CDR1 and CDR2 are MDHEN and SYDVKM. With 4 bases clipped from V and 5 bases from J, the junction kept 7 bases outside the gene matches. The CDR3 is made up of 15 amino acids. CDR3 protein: CASSSSGRFVDTQYF. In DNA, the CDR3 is TGTGCCAGCAGTTCAAGCGGGAGGTTCGTAGATACGCAGTATTTT.

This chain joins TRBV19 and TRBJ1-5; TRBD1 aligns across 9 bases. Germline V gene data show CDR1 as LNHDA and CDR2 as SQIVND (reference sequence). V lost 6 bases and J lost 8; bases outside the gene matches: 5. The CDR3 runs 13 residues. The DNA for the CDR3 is TGTGCCAGTAGCAGGGACAGGGATAAGCCCCAGCATTTT. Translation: CASSRDRDKPQHF.

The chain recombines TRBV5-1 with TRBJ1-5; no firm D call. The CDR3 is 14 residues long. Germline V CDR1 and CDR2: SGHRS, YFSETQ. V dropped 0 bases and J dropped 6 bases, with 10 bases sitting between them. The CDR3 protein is CASSLGRGGQPQHF. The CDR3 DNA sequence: TGCGCCAGCAGCTTGGGCCGGGGTGGTCAGCCCCAGCATTTT.

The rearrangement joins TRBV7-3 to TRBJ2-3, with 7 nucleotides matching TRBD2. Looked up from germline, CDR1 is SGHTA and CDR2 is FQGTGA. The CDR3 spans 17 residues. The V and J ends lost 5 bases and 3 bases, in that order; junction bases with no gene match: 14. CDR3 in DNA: TGTGCCAGCAGCCCATCTAGTGCGGGAGCGCTTACAGATACGCAGTATTTT. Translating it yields CASSPSSAGALTDTQYF.

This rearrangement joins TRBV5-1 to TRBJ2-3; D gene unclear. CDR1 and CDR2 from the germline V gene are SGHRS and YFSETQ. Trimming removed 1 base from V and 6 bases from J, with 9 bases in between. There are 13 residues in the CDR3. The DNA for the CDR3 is TGCGCCAGCAGCTTGAGAGATTCCGATACGCAGTATTTT. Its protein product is CASSLRDSDTQYF. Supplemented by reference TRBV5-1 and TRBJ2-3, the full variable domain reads KAGVTQTPRYLIKTRGQQVTLSCSPISGHRSVSWYQQTPGQGLQFLFEYFSETQRNKGNFPGRFSGRQFSNSRSEMNVSTLELGDSALYLCASSLRDSDTQYFGPGTRLTVL.

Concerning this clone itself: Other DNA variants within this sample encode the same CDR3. CDR3 residues: CASSLAVSSYNEQFF. DNA of the CDR3: TGCGCCAGCAGCTTGGCCGTGAGCTCCTACAATGAGCAGTTCTTC. The genes are TRBV5-1 and TRBJ2-1; D is unclear. This CDR3 is built from 15 residues. The germline V gene has CDR1 SGHRS and CDR2 YFSETQ. Trimming took 0 bases from V and 0 from J, leaving 7 bases between them.

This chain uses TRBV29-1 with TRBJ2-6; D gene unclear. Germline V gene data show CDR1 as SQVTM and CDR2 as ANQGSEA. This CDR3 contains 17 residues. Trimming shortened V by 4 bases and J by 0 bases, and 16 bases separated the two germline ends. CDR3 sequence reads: CSVVHRDIYSGANVLTF. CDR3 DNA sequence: TGCAGCGTTGTTCATCGAGACATCTACTCTGGGGCCAACGTCCTGACTTTC.

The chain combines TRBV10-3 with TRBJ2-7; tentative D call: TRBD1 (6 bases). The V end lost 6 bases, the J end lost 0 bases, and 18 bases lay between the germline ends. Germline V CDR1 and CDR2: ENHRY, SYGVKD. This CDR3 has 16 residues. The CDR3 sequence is CAIRGADSLSSYEQYF. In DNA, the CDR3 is TGTGCCATCAGGGGGGCTGACAGTTTAAGCTCCTACGAGCAGTACTTC.

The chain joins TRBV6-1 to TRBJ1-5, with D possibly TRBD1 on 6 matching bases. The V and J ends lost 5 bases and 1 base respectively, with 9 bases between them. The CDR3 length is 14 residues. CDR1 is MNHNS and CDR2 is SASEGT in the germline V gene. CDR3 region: CASSSGESNQPQHF. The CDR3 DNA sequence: TGTGCCAGCAGTTCAGGGGAAAGCAATCAGCCCCAGCATTTT.

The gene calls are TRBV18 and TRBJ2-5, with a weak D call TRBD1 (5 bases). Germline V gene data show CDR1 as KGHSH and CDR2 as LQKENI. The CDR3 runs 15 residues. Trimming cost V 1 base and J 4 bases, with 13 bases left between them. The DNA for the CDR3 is TGTGCCAGCTCACCACTTAGGACACCTCTAGAGACCCAGTACTTC. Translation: CASSPLRTPLETQYF.

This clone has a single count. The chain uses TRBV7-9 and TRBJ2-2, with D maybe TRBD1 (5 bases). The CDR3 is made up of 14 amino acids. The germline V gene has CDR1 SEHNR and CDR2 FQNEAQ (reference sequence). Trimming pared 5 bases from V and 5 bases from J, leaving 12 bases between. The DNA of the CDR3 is TGTGCCAGCAGCAGGGAAAGGGGTACCGGGGAGCTGTTTTTT. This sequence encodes CASSRERGTGELFF.

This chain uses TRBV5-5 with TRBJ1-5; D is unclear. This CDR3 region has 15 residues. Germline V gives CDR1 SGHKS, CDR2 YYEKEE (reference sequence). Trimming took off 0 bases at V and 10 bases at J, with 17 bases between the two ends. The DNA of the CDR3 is TGTGCCAGCAGCTTGGGTACGGGAAGAGGAGGCCCCCAGCATTTT. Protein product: CASSLGTGRGGPQHF.

The CDR3 DNA is TGTGCCAGCAGCGTAGCCCCCCAGGCGACAAATGAAAAACTGTTTTTT. This codes for CASSVAPQATNEKLFF. The V call is TRBV9, the J call TRBJ1-4, with D unclear. This CDR3 is built from 16 residues. Trimming stripped 0 bases from V and 5 bases from J, with 14 bases between. Germline CDR1 SGDLS, CDR2 YYNGEE. The complete variable domain, with remaining parts taken from reference TRBV9 and TRBJ1-4, reads DSGVTQTPKHLITATGQRVTLRCSPRSGDLSVYWYQQSLDQGLQFLIQYYNGEERAKGNILERFSAQQFPDLHSELNLSSLELGDSALYFCASSVAPQATNEKLFFGSGTQLSVL.

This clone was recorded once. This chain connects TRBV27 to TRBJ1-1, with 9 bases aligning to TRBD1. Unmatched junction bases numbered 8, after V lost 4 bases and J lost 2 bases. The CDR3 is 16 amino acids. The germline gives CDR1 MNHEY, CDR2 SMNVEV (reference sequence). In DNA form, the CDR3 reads TGTGCCAGCAGTTCAAGAGCGACAGGGGGAAACACTGAAGCTTTCTTT. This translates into CASSSRATGGNTEAFF.

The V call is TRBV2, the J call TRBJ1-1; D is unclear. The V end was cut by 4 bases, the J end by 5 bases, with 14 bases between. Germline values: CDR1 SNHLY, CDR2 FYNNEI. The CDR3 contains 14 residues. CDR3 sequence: CASSGGWSRTEAFF. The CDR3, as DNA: TGTGCCAGCAGTGGTGGGTGGAGTAGGACTGAAGCTTTCTTT.

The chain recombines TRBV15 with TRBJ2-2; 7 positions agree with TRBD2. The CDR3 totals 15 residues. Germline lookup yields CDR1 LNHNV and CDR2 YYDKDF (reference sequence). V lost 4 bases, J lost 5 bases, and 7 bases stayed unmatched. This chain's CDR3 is CATSIYGEGTGELFF. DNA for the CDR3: TGTGCCACCAGCATATACGGGGAGGGGACCGGGGAGCTGTTTTTT.

For the CDR3, the DNA is TGTGCCACCAGCAGACTTACCGGGACTAAGGCCTACGAGCAGTACTTC. This translates into CATSRLTGTKAYEQYF. The chain recombines TRBV15 with TRBJ2-7; TRBD2 matches 7 bases. This CDR3 has 16 amino acids. Losses at the gene ends were 2 bases for V and 2 bases for J; bases not matched to a gene: 9. Germline V gene lookup returns CDR1 LNHNV and CDR2 YYDKDF (reference sequence).

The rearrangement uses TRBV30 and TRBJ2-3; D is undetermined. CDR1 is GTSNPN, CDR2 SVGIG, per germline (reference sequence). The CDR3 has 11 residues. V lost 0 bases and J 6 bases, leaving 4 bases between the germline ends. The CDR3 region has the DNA TGTGCCTGGAGTGTGTCTGATACGCAGTATTTT. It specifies CAWSVSDTQYF.